The 19 T cell receptor beta chains below were found in one sample sequenced in a study of blood T cell repertoires in COVID-19. This table comes from immunoSEQ multiplex PCR, and its TCRdb copy is limited to in-frame clones, with some not included. The table shows around 99,000 clones, with about four fifths occurring only once. Sequencing was done on a sample of peripheral blood. The receptors were sampled from a woman of 80 years or more with active or convalescent COVID-19.

The chain has TRBV18 and TRBJ2-1, with TRBD2 as a possible D gene (5 bases). This CDR3 is 12 amino acids long. The V and J ends lost 2 bases and 7 bases respectively, with 6 bases between them. Per the germline V gene, CDR1 is KGHSH and CDR2 is LQKENI. The CDR3 spells CASSPGGNEQFF. The CDR3, as DNA: TGTGCCAGCTCACCAGGCGGGAATGAGCAGTTCTTC. Using reference TRBV18 and TRBJ2-1 for the parts outside the CDR3, the full variable domain is NAGVMQNPRHLVRRRGQEARLRCSPMKGHSHVYWYRQLPEEGLKFMVYLQKENIIDESGMPKERFSAEFPKEGPSILRIQQVVRGDSAAYFCASSPGGNEQFFGPGTRLTVL.

J is TRBJ1-4 and V is TRBV4-2; weak D call: TRBD1 (6 bases). V lost 0 bases and J 5 bases, leaving 10 bases between the germline ends. The germline V gene has CDR1 LGHNA and CDR2 YNFKEQ. This CDR3 spans 15 amino acids. The CDR3 region has the DNA TGTGCCAGCAGCCAAGATAGGCAGGGGAATGAAAAACTGTTTTTT. Translation: CASSQDRQGNEKLFF.

This clone appeared a single time. Other DNA sequences in this specimen translate into the identical CDR3. The chain couples TRBV19 to TRBJ1-3, with 7 positions matching TRBD1. This CDR3 is 15 amino acids long. Germline trimming cut 3 bases from V and 0 bases from J; bases unmatched to any gene: 2. Germline loops: CDR1 LNHDA, CDR2 SQIVND (reference sequence). The CDR3 coding sequence is TGTGCCAGTAGTATCGGGGACAGCTCTGGAAACACCATATATTTT. This codes for CASSIGDSSGNTIYF.

This chain connects TRBV10-1 to TRBJ2-1; TRBD1 is a possible D gene (6 bases). The CDR3 extends over 12 amino acids. The V gene's germline CDR1 is WNHNN and CDR2 SYGVQD (reference sequence). V was shortened by 6 bases and J by 7 bases, with 10 bases between the two germline ends. DNA for the CDR3: TGCGCCAGCAGCAGGGGTAAAAATGAGCAGTTCTTC. This translates into CASSRGKNEQFF.

The rearrangement uses TRBV11-1 and TRBJ2-7; D might be TRBD1 (5 bases). The CDR3 runs 16 residues. Germline CDR1 SGHAT, CDR2 FQDESV (reference sequence). V dropped 1 base and J dropped 0 bases, with 13 bases sitting between them. As DNA, the CDR3 is TGTGCCAGCAGCTTAGGTATACAGGCGAGCTCCTACGAGCAGTACTTC. Protein: CASSLGIQASSYEQYF.

The chain links TRBV5-1 to TRBJ2-7, with 9 bases lining up with TRBD1. The CDR3 covers 15 residues. J was trimmed by 5 bases and V by 2 bases; bases with no gene match: 8. Germline assignment: CDR1 SGHRS and CDR2 YFSETQ. Written as DNA, the CDR3 is TGCGCCAGCAGCTTACAGGGGGCATCCGTCCACGAGCAGTACTTC. It encodes CASSLQGASVHEQYF.

This clone is a singleton in its sample. The chain recombines TRBV7-9 with TRBJ2-1; TRBD2 matches 13 bases. With V trimmed by 5 bases and J by 10 bases, 8 bases remained unmatched. Per germline, CDR1 SEHNR and CDR2 FQNEAQ (reference sequence). There are 15 residues in the CDR3. The chain's CDR3 is CASSPTSGRSWEQFF. For the CDR3, the DNA is TGTGCCAGCAGCCCGACTAGCGGGAGGTCATGGGAGCAGTTCTTC.

The J gene is TRBJ1-4, the V gene TRBV25-1, with a weak D call TRBD1 (5 bases). CDR1 and CDR2 (germline): MGHDK, SYGVNS. This CDR3 comprises 16 residues. The V end was cut by 3 bases, the J end by 5 bases, with 16 bases between. The CDR3 spells CASSDKIQEGNEKLFF. In DNA, the CDR3 is TGTGCCAGCAGTGATAAAATCCAGGAGGGGAATGAAAAACTGTTTTTT.

This chain uses TRBV2 with TRBJ2-2; 10 nucleotides line up with TRBD1. CDR1 is SNHLY, CDR2 FYNNEI, per germline. The CDR3 covers 17 residues. The trim removed 3 bases at V and 3 bases at J, leaving 7 bases unmatched. The CDR3 DNA follows: TGTGCCAGCAGTGATGGGCTGGGACAGGGGTACACCGGGGAGCTGTTTTTT. Translation gives CASSDGLGQGYTGELFF.

The rearrangement links TRBV6-5 to TRBJ1-2, with D possibly being TRBD1 (6 bases). The V end lost 8 bases, the J end lost 1 base, and 17 bases lay between the germline ends. The CDR3 consists of 15 residues. The germline V gene has CDR1 MNHEY and CDR2 SVGAGI. CDR3 region: CASEGQFNLNYGYTF. CDR3 in DNA: TGTGCCAGCGAAGGACAGTTTAACCTTAACTATGGCTACACCTTC.

In the case of this clone: One junction end does not reproduce the germline sequence, and a read error may be involved. This CDR3 is also generated by other DNA sequences in the sample. The chain combines TRBV7-9 with TRBJ1-2; TRBD1 agrees at 9 bases. This CDR3 region has 15 residues. Germline V gene data show CDR1 as SEHNR and CDR2 as FQNEAQ (reference sequence). The CDR3 loop is CASSSQGAPNYGYTF. CDR3 sequence (DNA): TGTGCCAGTAGCTCACAGGGGGCCCCCAACTATGGCTACACCTTC.

This clone was recorded a few times. The chain links TRBV5-1 to TRBJ1-4, with TRBD1 as a possible D gene (5 bases). V lost 6 bases to trimming and J lost 2 bases, with 11 bases between them. Germline V gene data show CDR1 as SGHRS and CDR2 as YFSETQ. The CDR3 spans 14 residues. The DNA of the CDR3 is TGCGCCAGCAAACCGGGACTGACTAATGAAAAACTGTTTTTT. The encoded protein is CASKPGLTNEKLFF.

The V gene is TRBV11-2, the J gene TRBJ2-7; no definite D call. Germline V lookup: CDR1 SGHAT, CDR2 FQNNGV. Trimming pared 6 bases from V and 3 bases from J, leaving 15 bases between. The CDR3 covers 14 residues. The CDR3 DNA sequence: TGTGCCAGCAGTTCAGGATTACCCCTCTACGAGCAGTACTTC. This encodes CASSSGLPLYEQYF.

The CDR3 coding sequence is TGTGCCAGCAGTTACCACAGATCGACAGGGCAGCCTTTCTATGGCTACACCTTC. Translation: CASSYHRSTGQPFYGYTF. The chain has TRBV6-2 or TRBV6-3 and TRBJ1-2; 7 bases line up with TRBD1. The CDR3 covers 18 residues. Trimming cost V 2 bases and J 4 bases; bases outside gene matches: 16. Germline values: CDR1 MNHEY, CDR2 SVGEGT.

V usage is TRBV7-2 and J usage is TRBJ1-1; 7 bases agree with TRBD1. The CDR3 sequence is 15 residues long. The V gene end was trimmed by 3 bases and the J gene end by 5 bases; junction bases not matched to a gene: 9. Germline lookup yields CDR1 SGHTA and CDR2 FQGNSA. CDR3 sequence: CASSFRSPRGTEAFF. CDR3 bases: TGTGCCAGCAGCTTTAGGTCCCCCAGGGGGACTGAAGCTTTCTTT.

This clone was seen a few times. The chain carries TRBV30 and TRBJ1-5; D gene ambiguous. CDR1 is GTSNPN, CDR2 SVGIG, per germline (reference sequence). V was cut by 4 bases and J by 7 bases, with 17 bases left in between. The CDR3 spans 14 residues. In nucleotides, the CDR3 is TGTGCCTGGACCGGGAGTCTTTGGGCCCAGCCCCAGCATTTT. Translation gives CAWTGSLWAQPQHF.

In this sample, this clone turned up a few times. The J gene is TRBJ1-5, the V gene TRBV6-5, with unresolved D. The CDR3 sequence is 15 residues long. Trimming stripped 7 bases from V and 0 bases from J, with 13 bases between. The germline CDR1 and CDR2 sequences are MNHEY and SVGAGI. The CDR3, as DNA: TGTGCCAGCAAGCTATCGGCGGATAGCAATCAGCCCCAGCATTTT. Translated: CASKLSADSNQPQHF.

This rearrangement joins TRBV19 to TRBJ1-5; D is possibly TRBD1 (5 bases). The germline V and J ends were trimmed by 4 bases and 4 bases, with 11 bases remaining between them. Germline CDR1 and CDR2: LNHDA and SQIVND (reference sequence). The CDR3 totals 14 residues. CDR3 protein: CASSTIGGNQPQHF. The CDR3, as DNA: TGTGCCAGTAGTACCATCGGGGGTAATCAGCCCCAGCATTTT.

This CDR3 reads CASSWAGAGANVLTF. CDR3 coding DNA: TGTGCCAGCAGCTGGGCGGGGGCTGGGGCCAACGTCCTGACTTTC. The chain carries TRBV5-4 and TRBJ2-6; 7 bases map to TRBD2. J gave up 2 bases and V 3 bases, and 2 bases lay outside the gene matches. Germline CDR1 reads SGHNT; CDR2 reads YYREEE (reference sequence). The CDR3 has 15 amino acids.